The 11 T cell receptor beta chains given below trace back to one sample, sequenced in a study of blood T cells in healthy people across ages. Then a second PCR, running about 6 to 11 cycles, was carried out with a sample-barcoded 5' primer and a J-beta primer mix. From the 5' RACE reads, TCRdb called clonotypes with MiXCR, one entry per CDR3 protein. The sample yields over 600,000 distinct CDR3 sequences, about 42% seen once. The sequencing input was blood. Receptor source: an elderly man in good health.

This clonotype was counted once. V gene TRBV20-1 combines with J gene TRBJ2-7; 10 positions match TRBD2. Losses at the gene ends were 2 bases for V and 5 bases for J; bases not matched to a gene: 6. CDR1 and CDR2 (germline): DFQATT, SNEGSKA (reference sequence). CDR3 size: 14 residues. This CDR3 reads CSARKREGLDEQYF. The DNA for the CDR3 is TGCAGTGCTAGAAAGCGGGAGGGCCTTGACGAGCAGTACTTC.

This sequence joins TRBV25-1 and TRBJ2-1, with no clear D. V was pared by 4 bases and J by 3 bases, with 10 bases between. The CDR3 sequence is 14 residues long. In germline, CDR1 is MGHDK, CDR2 SYGVNS. CDR3 bases: TGTGCCAGCAGTGTACCATCCCTCTACAATGAGCAGTTCTTC. This encodes CASSVPSLYNEQFF. Full variable domain (remainder filled in from reference TRBV25-1 and TRBJ2-1): EADIYQTPRYLVIGTGKKITLECSQTMGHDKMYWYQQDPGMELHLIHYSYGVNSTEKGDLSSESTVSRIRTEHFPLTLESARPSHTSQYLCASSVPSLYNEQFFGPGTRLTVL.

This clonotype has ten or more counts. CDR3 loop: CATSREGVGEQYF. CDR3 nucleotides: TGTGCCACCAGCAGAGAGGGAGTGGGGGAGCAGTACTTC. The chain employs TRBV15 and TRBJ2-7; the D gene is possibly TRBD2 (5 bases). CDR3 length equals 13 residues. Germline V gene lookup returns CDR1 LNHNV and CDR2 YYDKDF (reference sequence). V lost 0 bases, J lost 7 bases, and 10 bases lay in between.

This clonotype came up a few times. This chain uses TRBV7-2 with TRBJ2-3; perhaps TRBD2 as D (6 bases). V dropped 2 bases and J dropped 4 bases, with 16 bases sitting between them. The germline V gene encodes CDR1 SGHTA and CDR2 FQGNSA. The CDR3 runs 16 residues. The CDR3 loop reads CASSLILRERPDTQYF. The CDR3 nucleotides read TGTGCCAGCAGCTTAATCCTCCGGGAGAGGCCAGATACGCAGTATTTT.

V and J are TRBV18 and TRBJ2-5; D gene uncertain. CDR3 length equals 13 residues. V shed 3 bases and J shed 3 bases, with 8 bases lying between them. Germline V gives CDR1 KGHSH, CDR2 LQKENI. Written as DNA, the CDR3 is TGTGCCAGCTCACCGACATTGGAAGAGACCCAGTACTTC. Residues: CASSPTLEETQYF.

This clonotype was counted between two and nine times. J is TRBJ2-7 and V is TRBV28; D call uncertain. The germline V gene has CDR1 MDHEN and CDR2 SYDVKM. CDR3 length equals 11 residues. Trimming took 7 bases from V and 3 from J, leaving 7 bases between them. The CDR3 bases are TGTGCCAGCACCCTGGACTACGAGCAGTACTTC. It encodes CASTLDYEQYF.

CDR3 protein: CASSLGRGGSYNEQFF. CDR3 coding DNA: TGTGCCAGCAGCTTAGGACGGGGTGGGTCCTACAATGAGCAGTTCTTC. The rearrangement uses TRBV7-2 and TRBJ2-1, with a tentative D call TRBD2 (5 bases). Germline CDR1 SGHTA, CDR2 FQGNSA. Deletions cut 1 base from V and 1 base from J, with 11 bases between. CDR3 length: 16 residues.

The chain employs TRBV30 and TRBJ2-5; 7 positions match TRBD1. V lost 4 bases to trimming and J lost 1 base; unmatched junction nucleotides: 6. The germline CDR1 and CDR2 sequences are GTSNPN and SVGIG (reference sequence). The CDR3 sequence is 14 residues long. CDR3 coding DNA: TGTGCCTGGACGCCCGGACAGGTCCAAGAGACCCAGTACTTC. Its translation: CAWTPGQVQETQYF.

This sequence joins TRBV28 and TRBJ2-7; D not resolved. This CDR3 has 10 residues. Germline values: CDR1 MDHEN, CDR2 SYDVKM. V shed 5 bases and J shed 5 bases, with 4 bases lying between them. CDR3 DNA sequence: TGTGCCAGCAGTGGCCACGAGCAGTACTTC. Translated, it gives CASSGHEQYF.

The chain has TRBV15 and TRBJ1-5, with 7 bases that match TRBD1. The trim removed 8 bases at V and 2 bases at J, leaving 3 bases unmatched. The CDR3 extends over 13 amino acids. Germline values: CDR1 LNHNV, CDR2 YYDKDF (reference sequence). CDR3 residues: CATGQGGNQPQHF. The DNA for the CDR3 is TGTGCCACCGGGCAGGGGGGCAATCAGCCCCAGCATTTT.

Turning to this clonotype: Relative to the germline gene, one junction end is altered; a read error may explain this. The gene calls are TRBV6-1 and TRBJ1-1, with D hard to call. There are 15 residues in the CDR3. From germline, CDR1 is MNHNS and CDR2 SASEGT. The chain's CDR3 is CVSSDPGSFSTEAFF. DNA of the CDR3: TGTGTCAGCAGTGACCCTGGGTCTTTCTCCACTGAAGCTTTCTTT.